The 19 T cell receptor beta chains listed next were all sequenced from one sample in a study of cytomegalovirus exposure and HLA in healthy donors. PCR amplification relied on 60 Vbeta primers (plus 13 Jbeta primers). Only in-frame clones appear in the TCRdb table, and some are missing; sequencing was by immunoSEQ multiplex PCR. The table lists approximately 140,000 clones, 79% of them singletons. The sequencing input was PBMCs. The receptors here all came from a man aged 50 to 60 in good health and CMV-seropositive.

This chain uses TRBV7-2 with TRBJ1-2; 9 positions match TRBD1. V lost 8 bases to trimming and J lost 5 bases; unmatched junction nucleotides: 12. Per the germline V gene, CDR1 is SGHTA and CDR2 is FQGNSA. The CDR3 covers 15 residues. CDR3 residues: CASGRPGTGLYGYTF. Here the CDR3 DNA reads TGTGCCAGCGGCCGGCCGGGGACAGGGCTTTATGGCTACACCTTC.

This clone came up a few times. This chain links TRBV11-3 with TRBJ1-2; TRBD1 agrees at 8 bases. Looked up from germline, CDR1 is SGHNT and CDR2 is YENEEA. J lost 2 bases, V lost 4 bases, and 6 bases had no gene match. This CDR3 is 15 amino acids long. This chain's CDR3 is CASSSHGQGNYGYTF. DNA of the CDR3: TGTGCCAGCAGCTCCCACGGACAGGGCAACTATGGCTACACCTTC.

This clone was counted once. This chain links TRBV5-1 with TRBJ2-3, with D perhaps matching TRBD1 (7 bases). Trimming shortened V by 4 bases and J by 5 bases, and 11 bases separated the two germline ends. CDR3 length equals 13 residues. CDR1 and CDR2 from the germline V gene are SGHRS and YFSETQ. The CDR3 sequence is CASSPQGGDTQYF. The CDR3 coding sequence is TGCGCCAGCAGCCCGCAGGGGGGAGATACGCAGTATTTT. Complete variable domain (other parts from reference TRBV5-1 and TRBJ2-3): KAGVTQTPRYLIKTRGQQVTLSCSPISGHRSVSWYQQTPGQGLQFLFEYFSETQRNKGNFPGRFSGRQFSNSRSEMNVSTLELGDSALYLCASSPQGGDTQYFGPGTRLTVL.

This chain connects TRBV27 to TRBJ2-1, with TRBD2 matching over 8 bases. V lost 3 bases, J lost 6 bases, and 13 bases stayed unmatched. Germline CDR1 and CDR2: MNHEY and SMNVEV (reference sequence). This CDR3 is 17 amino acids long. As DNA, the CDR3 is TGTGCCAGCAGTTTCAGTAGCCGGGCGGGAGGATTCAATGAGCAGTTCTTC. As protein: CASSFSSRAGGFNEQFF.

This clone was seen only once. The genes are TRBV29-1 and TRBJ1-1; D is perhaps TRBD1 (5 bases). Deletions cut 7 bases from V and 1 base from J, with 10 bases between. Per the germline V gene, CDR1 is SQVTM and CDR2 is ANQGSEA. The CDR3 has 12 amino acids. CDR3 residues: CSAQGWNTEAFF. In nucleotides, the CDR3 is TGCAGCGCCCAGGGCTGGAACACTGAAGCTTTCTTT.

The chain is built from TRBV5-6 and TRBJ2-2; 11 nucleotides match TRBD1. Germline V gene data show CDR1 as SGHDT and CDR2 as YYEEEE. V was clipped by 4 bases and J by 3 bases; unmatched bases: 5. The CDR3 length is 16 residues. The CDR3 DNA reads as TGTGCCAGCAGCAGGGACAGGGGGTGGGACACCGGGGAGCTGTTTTTT. Amino acids: CASSRDRGWDTGELFF.

The chain couples TRBV6-1 to TRBJ1-6; 7 nucleotides align to TRBD1. This CDR3 contains 15 residues. Trimming at V came to 6 bases and at J to 13 bases, leaving 15 bases not matched to a gene. Germline V gene sequence: CDR1 MNHNS, CDR2 SASEGT. CDR3 DNA sequence: TGTGCCAGCAGGAGGTCCGAGACAGGGTTGTCCCCCCTCCACTTT. It codes for CASRRSETGLSPLHF.

The V call is TRBV6-5, the J call TRBJ2-3; 12 bases are a match to TRBD2. Germline CDR1 reads MNHEY; CDR2 reads SVGAGI. Trimming took 6 bases from V and 4 from J; bases not matched to a gene: 5. This CDR3 has 15 amino acids. Here the CDR3 reads CASRSTSGSADTQYF. The CDR3 DNA reads as TGTGCCAGCAGGTCGACTAGCGGGAGCGCAGATACGCAGTATTTT.

The chain is built from TRBV19 and TRBJ2-7; D ambiguous. The CDR3 is made up of 14 amino acids. Germline CDR1 is LNHDA and CDR2 is SQIVND (reference sequence). Trimming removed 1 base from V and 4 bases from J, with 11 bases in between. This chain's CDR3 is CASSIGLTGYEQYF. The CDR3 DNA is TGTGCCAGTAGTATAGGCCTCACCGGGTACGAGCAGTACTTC.

The chain recombines TRBV5-4 with TRBJ2-7; 8 nucleotides align to TRBD1. The germline CDR1 and CDR2 sequences are SGHNT and YYREEE (reference sequence). The CDR3 length is 13 residues. The trim removed 3 bases at V and 5 bases at J, leaving 4 bases unmatched. The CDR3 bases are TGTGCCAGCAGCTCCTGGACAGGGAACGAGCAGTACTTC. This sequence encodes CASSSWTGNEQYF.

The genes are TRBV25-1 and TRBJ1-1; possible D gene TRBD1, 6 bases. Between the trimmed V and J ends, which lost 1 base and 3 bases, there was a span of 12 bases. This CDR3 comprises 15 residues. CDR1 MGHDK and CDR2 SYGVNS come from the germline V gene. In nucleotides, the CDR3 is TGTGCCAGCAGTGAATTTGTCAGGGGAGACACTGAAGCTTTCTTT. It is translated as CASSEFVRGDTEAFF.

The V gene is TRBV6-6, the J gene TRBJ1-2; the D is unclear. Trimming pared 5 bases from V and 0 bases from J, leaving 7 bases between. The CDR3 consists of 13 residues. Germline CDR1 is MNHNY and CDR2 is SVGAGI (reference sequence). CDR3 loop: CASSLDPNYGYTF. Here the CDR3 DNA reads TGTGCCAGCAGTCTAGATCCTAACTATGGCTACACCTTC.

This chain uses TRBV4-1 with TRBJ2-7; tentative D call: TRBD2 (6 bases). Germline CDR1 is MGHRA and CDR2 is YSYEKL. The CDR3 covers 16 residues. The V gene lost 1 base and the J gene lost 6 bases, with 19 bases spanning the gap. The CDR3 sequence is CASSQGAAGSSLEQYF. The DNA of the CDR3 is TGCGCCAGCAGCCAAGGGGCCGCGGGGTCCTCCCTCGAGCAGTACTTC.

In its sample, this clone was seen once. The chain combines TRBV6-4 with TRBJ2-1; the match to TRBD2 covers 8 bases. Germline values: CDR1 MRHNA, CDR2 SNTAGT. V lost 3 bases, J lost 9 bases, and 4 bases stayed unmatched. This CDR3 has 13 amino acids. The CDR3 sequence: CASSERGEGEQFF. CDR3 bases: TGTGCCAGCAGTGAGCGGGGGGAGGGTGAGCAGTTCTTC.

This clone was counted a single time. An end of the junction differs from the germline gene, which may be a read error. The chain is built from TRBV18 and TRBJ2-1; 9 positions agree with TRBD1. The length of the CDR3 is 15 residues. The germline V gene has CDR1 KGHSH and CDR2 LQKENI. CDR3 in DNA: TGTGCCAGCTCGCCACGGACAGGGGAGGGGAATGAGCAGTTCTTC. It is translated as CASSPRTGEGNEQFF.

This chain joins TRBV4-2 and TRBJ1-3; TRBD1 might be the D (6 bases). The CDR3 is made up of 17 amino acids. Trimming took 0 bases from V and 2 from J, leaving 14 bases between them. CDR1 is LGHNA and CDR2 is YNFKEQ in the germline V gene. CDR3 nucleotide sequence: TGTGCCAGCAGCCAAGATTCCGGGGGGGCAGCTGGAAACACCATATATTTT. Translating it yields CASSQDSGGAAGNTIYF.

This chain uses TRBV28 with TRBJ2-7, with a possible D match to TRBD1 (5 bases). Trimming cost V 1 base and J 5 bases, with 21 bases left between them. CDR3 size: 17 residues. The germline V gene has CDR1 MDHEN and CDR2 SYDVKM. Here the CDR3 reads CASSLLSVGRVSNEQYF. In DNA form, the CDR3 reads TGTGCCAGCAGTTTATTATCAGTGGGCAGGGTCAGTAACGAGCAGTACTTC.

The chain joins TRBV5-1 to TRBJ2-5; a weak D match, TRBD1 (6 bases). V lost 2 bases and J 1 base, leaving 9 bases between the germline ends. In germline, CDR1 is SGHRS, CDR2 YFSETQ. The CDR3 sequence is 14 residues long. The chain's CDR3 is CASSLTGPQETQYF. The CDR3 region has the DNA TGCGCCAGCAGCTTAACAGGGCCCCAAGAGACCCAGTACTTC.

The chain couples TRBV5-1 to TRBJ1-1; D not certain. V lost 4 bases, J lost 4 bases, and 14 bases lay in between. This CDR3 region has 14 residues. CDR1 is SGHRS, CDR2 YFSETQ, per germline. DNA of the CDR3: TGCGCCAGCAGCCTCCACCGAGTTGGCACTGAAGCTTTCTTT. Protein product: CASSLHRVGTEAFF.